The 25 T cell receptor beta chains below were found in one sample sequenced in a study of blood T cell repertoires in COVID-19. Sequenced by immunoSEQ multiplex PCR; TCRdb stores in-frame clones only, minus some. Of around 140,000 clones listed, about 85% are singletons. Sequenced input: peripheral blood. The receptors derive from a human donor in a cohort sampled during active COVID-19.

The genes are TRBV9 and TRBJ1-3, with a weak D call TRBD1 (6 bases). The CDR3 extends over 14 amino acids. The V and J ends lost 4 bases and 4 bases respectively, with 12 bases between them. Germline CDR1 and CDR2: SGDLS and YYNGEE. CDR3 protein: CASSPLGAGNTIYF. As DNA, the CDR3 is TGTGCCAGCAGCCCTCTGGGGGCAGGAAACACCATATATTTT.

This clone was seen a single time. CDR3: CASNLIRGFNEQFF. CDR3 bases: TGTGCCAGCAACTTGATCAGGGGGTTCAATGAGCAGTTCTTC. This chain links TRBV2 with TRBJ2-1, with 7 bases lining up with TRBD1. With V trimmed by 7 bases and J by 6 bases, 9 bases remained unmatched. CDR1 is SNHLY, CDR2 FYNNEI, per germline. The CDR3 loop spans 14 amino acids.

This chain uses TRBV5-1 with TRBJ2-3; 10 bases are shared with TRBD1. V was clipped by 0 bases and J by 7 bases; unmatched bases: 14. The CDR3 runs 18 residues. The germline V gene has CDR1 SGHRS and CDR2 YFSETQ. CDR3 DNA sequence: TGCGCCAGCAGCTTGGCACTCCCCGGGGGACAGGGGCGGAATACGCAGTATTTT. It specifies CASSLALPGGQGRNTQYF.

This clone has just one count. V gene TRBV28 combines with J gene TRBJ1-2, with 7 bases fitting TRBD1. The germline V gene has CDR1 MDHEN and CDR2 SYDVKM. V trimming: 4 bases; J trimming: 8 bases; junction bases outside the gene matches: 10. This CDR3 has 14 amino acids. CDR3 nucleotide sequence: TGTGCCAGCAGTTCACCCACAGGGGTAGGGGGCTACACCTTC. It is translated as CASSSPTGVGGYTF.

This rearrangement joins TRBV9 to TRBJ1-3; no clear D. This CDR3 is built from 15 residues. The V and J ends lost 4 bases and 0 bases respectively, with 11 bases between them. The V gene's germline CDR1 is SGDLS and CDR2 YYNGEE. DNA for the CDR3: TGTGCCAGCAGCCCTGCGGGAAGCTCTGGAAACACCATATATTTT. Its protein product is CASSPAGSSGNTIYF. The variable domain in full, with the rest retrieved from reference TRBV9 and TRBJ1-3, is DSGVTQTPKHLITATGQRVTLRCSPRSGDLSVYWYQQSLDQGLQFLIQYYNGEERAKGNILERFSAQQFPDLHSELNLSSLELGDSALYFCASSPAGSSGNTIYFGEGSWLTVV.

J is TRBJ2-1 and V is TRBV24-1, with D possibly TRBD1 on 6 matching bases. Between the trimmed V and J ends, which lost 6 bases and 5 bases, there was a span of 10 bases. CDR3 length: 13 amino acids. The germline V gene encodes CDR1 KGHDR and CDR2 SFDVKD. This chain's CDR3 is CATSPRGDNEQFF. The CDR3 nucleotides are TGTGCCACCAGTCCCAGGGGAGACAATGAGCAGTTCTTC.

This clone has a single count. The genes are TRBV6-2 or TRBV6-3 and TRBJ2-7; 7 nucleotides agree with TRBD2. Germline loops: CDR1 MNHEY, CDR2 SVGEGT. Trimming cost V 5 bases and J 1 base; bases outside gene matches: 11. The CDR3 covers 16 residues. CDR3 nucleotides: TGTGCCAGCAGTCACGCCGCCCGCGGGGGATCCTACGAGCAGTACTTC. Its protein is CASSHAARGGSYEQYF.

The rearrangement links TRBV7-9 to TRBJ1-1; D may be TRBD1 (5 bases). The germline V gene encodes CDR1 SEHNR and CDR2 FQNEAQ (reference sequence). The CDR3 is 16 residues long. With 4 bases removed from V and 6 bases from J, the gap between germline ends came to 21 bases. CDR3 nucleotide sequence: TGTGCCAGCAGCTCCAGGGTAGGTCATCTCTGGGCTGAAGCTTTCTTT. Its protein is CASSSRVGHLWAEAFF.

The chain has TRBV11-2 and TRBJ1-2; D perhaps matches TRBD1 (6 bases). CDR1 and CDR2 (germline): SGHAT, FQNNGV. The CDR3 is made up of 13 amino acids. The V gene lost 1 base and the J gene lost 6 bases, with 9 bases spanning the gap. The CDR3 region is CASSLVEGDGYTF. CDR3 in DNA: TGTGCCAGCAGCTTAGTCGAGGGGGATGGCTACACCTTC.

CDR3 residues: CASSLEKPRSYGYTF. The DNA of the CDR3 is TGTGCCAGCAGCTTGGAAAAGCCGAGGTCCTATGGCTACACCTTC. The chain has TRBV5-4 and TRBJ1-2; D not certain. V gave up 0 bases and J gave up 4 bases, with 13 bases separating them. Germline assignment: CDR1 SGHNT and CDR2 YYREEE (reference sequence). The CDR3 loop spans 15 amino acids.

The CDR3 nucleotides read TGTGCCAGCTCACCAAGAGGATCAGCCTACAATGAGCAGTTCTTC. Its protein product is CASSPRGSAYNEQFF. V and J are TRBV18 and TRBJ2-1; D not certain. Germline V gene lookup returns CDR1 KGHSH and CDR2 LQKENI. V lost 2 bases and J 2 bases, leaving 10 bases between the germline ends. The CDR3 contains 15 residues.

The chain combines TRBV10-3 with TRBJ1-1; weak D call: TRBD1 (6 bases). Trimming took 10 bases from V and 3 from J, leaving 18 bases between them. CDR3 length: 14 amino acids. Germline V gene data show CDR1 as ENHRY and CDR2 as SYGVKD. CDR3 in amino acids: CATGERAADTEAFF. CDR3 sequence (DNA): TGTGCCACAGGGGAACGGGCCGCGGACACTGAAGCTTTCTTT.

This clone appeared a single time. CDR3 sequence reads: CASSQQATSYNEQFF. The CDR3 nucleotides read TGCGCCAGCAGCCAGCAGGCGACCTCCTACAATGAGCAGTTCTTC. V gene TRBV5-1 combines with J gene TRBJ2-1, with D unresolved. Germline CDR1 is SGHRS and CDR2 is YFSETQ. With 4 bases removed from V and 0 bases from J, the gap between germline ends came to 11 bases. CDR3 length: 15 residues.

The J gene is TRBJ1-4, the V gene TRBV14, with D perhaps TRBD1 (6 bases). Germline CDR1 SGHDN, CDR2 FVKESK. V dropped 3 bases and J dropped 7 bases, with 15 bases sitting between them. The CDR3 length is 15 residues. CDR3 sequence (DNA): TGTGCCAGCAGCCAGGCAATCAGGGGAGCTGAAAAACTGTTTTTT. It encodes CASSQAIRGAEKLFF.

The rearrangement links TRBV3-1 (or the pseudogene TRBV3-2) to TRBJ2-1; 10 bases are a match to TRBD2. This CDR3 comprises 14 residues. The V segment lost 4 bases and the J segment 8 bases; nucleotides outside the gene matches: 5. Germline values: CDR1 LGHDT, CDR2 YNNKEL (reference sequence). CDR3 amino acids: CASSPGLANYEQFF. CDR3 sequence (DNA): TGTGCCAGCAGCCCGGGACTAGCGAACTATGAGCAGTTCTTC.

The J gene is TRBJ1-5, the V gene TRBV19, with 7 bases lining up with TRBD1. The V gene's germline CDR1 is LNHDA and CDR2 SQIVND (reference sequence). Trimming took 7 bases from V and 1 from J; bases not matched to a gene: 4. The CDR3 consists of 14 residues. CDR3 DNA sequence: TGTGCCAGTACCATACAGGGGAGCAATCAGCCCCAGCATTTT. As protein: CASTIQGSNQPQHF.

The V call is TRBV10-2, the J call TRBJ1-1, with D possibly TRBD1 on 6 matching bases. Germline loops: CDR1 WSHSY, CDR2 SAAADI. V was shortened by 6 bases and J by 6 bases, with 17 bases between the two germline ends. This CDR3 region has 14 residues. The CDR3 here is CASRLAGGAAEAFF. CDR3 coding DNA: TGCGCCAGCAGGCTTGCCGGGGGGGCCGCTGAAGCTTTCTTT.

This clone has a single count. The chain has TRBV7-2 and TRBJ1-2; D possibly corresponds to TRBD1 (5 bases). With 1 base removed from V and 2 bases from J, the gap between germline ends came to 11 bases. The CDR3 extends over 15 amino acids. The germline V gene has CDR1 SGHTA and CDR2 FQGNSA. CDR3: CASSLGAGRNYGYTF. The CDR3, as DNA: TGTGCCAGCAGCTTAGGGGCAGGGCGCAACTATGGCTACACCTTC. Drawing the rest from reference TRBV7-2 and TRBJ1-2, the complete variable domain is GAGVSQSPSNKVTEKGKDVELRCDPISGHTALYWYRQSLGQGLEFLIYFQGNSAPDKSGLPSDRFSAERTGGSVSTLTIQRTQQEDSAVYLCASSLGAGRNYGYTFGSGTRLTVV.

This chain joins TRBV9 and TRBJ2-1; maybe TRBD2 (6 bases). The CDR3 contains 15 residues. Deletions cut 3 bases from V and 0 bases from J, with 10 bases between. Germline-derived CDR1 and CDR2 are SGDLS and YYNGEE. The CDR3 DNA reads as TGTGCCAGCAGCGCGGGACTCAACTCCTACAATGAGCAGTTCTTC. Translated, it gives CASSAGLNSYNEQFF. The full variable domain, completed using reference TRBV9 and TRBJ2-1, is DSGVTQTPKHLITATGQRVTLRCSPRSGDLSVYWYQQSLDQGLQFLIQYYNGEERAKGNILERFSAQQFPDLHSELNLSSLELGDSALYFCASSAGLNSYNEQFFGPGTRLTVL.

Only a few counts were recorded for this clone. The CDR3 DNA is TGTGCCAGTAGTACAGGGCAAGGACAGCCCCAGCATTTT. Protein: CASSTGQGQPQHF. The chain is built from TRBV19 and TRBJ1-5, with a possible D match to TRBD1 (5 bases). Trimming removed 4 bases from V and 7 bases from J, with 11 bases in between. This CDR3 is built from 13 residues. Germline V gives CDR1 LNHDA, CDR2 SQIVND (reference sequence).

The CDR3 sequence: CASSLGLENEKLFF. Written as DNA, the CDR3 is TGCGCCAGCAGCCTGGGACTGGAAAATGAAAAACTGTTTTTT. The chain has TRBV5-1 and TRBJ1-4; D possibly corresponds to TRBD1 (5 bases). CDR1 is SGHRS and CDR2 is YFSETQ in the germline V gene. This CDR3 spans 14 amino acids. The germline V and J ends were trimmed by 4 bases and 5 bases, with 12 bases remaining between them.

The chain combines TRBV5-8 with TRBJ1-2, with a possible D match to TRBD1 (6 bases). The CDR3 length is 15 residues. V was shortened by 1 base and J by 4 bases, with 14 bases between the two germline ends. Per germline, CDR1 SGHTS and CDR2 YDEGEE. The CDR3 loop is CASSLYYREGYGYTF. The CDR3 DNA reads TGTGCCAGCAGCTTGTATTACAGGGAAGGCTATGGCTACACCTTC.

This chain connects TRBV11-3 to TRBJ2-3, with TRBD1 matching 9 bases. Germline V gene sequence: CDR1 SGHNT, CDR2 YENEEA. The CDR3 runs to 13 residues. Germline trimming cut 5 bases from V and 4 bases from J; bases unmatched to any gene: 1. CDR3: CASSRQGADTQYF. The DNA for the CDR3 is TGTGCCAGCAGCAGACAGGGGGCAGATACGCAGTATTTT.

This clone was seen a few times. The V gene is TRBV7-8, the J gene TRBJ2-1, with D possibly being TRBD2 (5 bases). Germline V gene sequence: CDR1 SGHVS, CDR2 FQNEAQ. The CDR3 spans 18 residues. Between the trimmed V and J ends, which lost 1 base and 1 base, there was a span of 17 bases. CDR3 nucleotide sequence: TGTGCCAGCAGCTTAGTAGATTTTGGGAGTGTTTCCTACAATGAGCAGTTCTTC. Residues: CASSLVDFGSVSYNEQFF. Complete variable domain (other parts from reference TRBV7-8 and TRBJ2-1): GAGVSQSPRYKVAKRGQDVALRCDPISGHVSLFWYQQALGQGPEFLTYFQNEAQLDKSGLPSDRFFAERPEGSVSTLKIQRTQQEDSAVYLCASSLVDFGSVSYNEQFFGPGTRLTVL.

This sequence joins TRBV10-3 and TRBJ2-7; no clear D. Looked up from germline, CDR1 is ENHRY and CDR2 is SYGVKD. This CDR3 comprises 12 residues. V shed 3 bases and J shed 9 bases, with 12 bases lying between them. CDR3 in amino acids: CAISEQPSGQYF. Written as DNA, the CDR3 is TGTGCCATCAGTGAACAACCCTCTGGGCAGTACTTC.